This T cell receptor (beta chain) was profiled in a study of PD-1 and CTLA-4 blockade in melanoma. The assay was immunoSEQ multiplex PCR, and TCRdb's table has in-frame clones only and misses some. The sample has 30,000 to 35,000 clones; approximately 89% are singletons. J gave up 4 bases and V 7 bases, and 13 bases lay outside the gene matches. CDR1 is ENHRY and CDR2 is SYGVKD in the germline V gene. The length of the CDR3 is 15 residues. The chain has TRBV10-3 and TRBJ2-7; TRBD1 matches 7 bases. The material was CD8+ T cells from peripheral blood, obtained from a patient given anti-PD-1 treatment. The receptor was isolated from a human donor with melanoma. Here the CDR3 DNA reads TGTGCCATCACTAAAGTTCTGGGACAGAAGTACGAGCAGTACTTC. It specifies CAITKVLGQKYEQYF.